The rows below give T cell receptor beta chains drawn from one sample of a study of identical twins. TCRdb called the 5' RACE reads again in MiXCR, with one record for every CDR3 protein. Among 400,000 to 550,000 distinct CDR3 sequences listed, approximately 24% were seen once. These data were likewise used in another study, on T cells expressing NK-cell markers.

The material sequenced was CD4+ T cells sorted from blood. Every receptor here comes from a woman younger than 35 in good health. The CDR3 runs from the conserved cysteine through the conserved F or W. The D gene is left open where the match is weak.

j_gene: TRBJ2-2
d_gene: -
v_gene: TRBV9
CDR3aa: CASSLPDWGAPNTGELFF

j_gene: TRBJ2-1
d_gene: TRBD1
v_gene: TRBV12-3/TRBV12-4
CDR3aa: CASSTQGRYNEQFF

j_gene: TRBJ2-5
d_gene: TRBD2
v_gene: TRBV7-3
CDR3aa: CAFCLIRTSGGDLQETQYF

j_gene: TRBJ1-2
d_gene: TRBD1
v_gene: TRBV7-8
CDR3aa: CASSPPRTGTGGYTF

j_gene: TRBJ2-7
d_gene: -
v_gene: TRBV5-1
CDR3aa: CASSLIGGGEQYF

j_gene: TRBJ2-3
d_gene: TRBD2
v_gene: TRBV12-3/TRBV12-4
CDR3aa: CASSITSGGPTDTQYF

j_gene: TRBJ2-1
d_gene: TRBD2
v_gene: TRBV4-3
CDR3aa: CASSQVSGGREGNEQFF

j_gene: TRBJ2-7
d_gene: TRBD1
v_gene: TRBV2
CDR3aa: CASSAGTGGSHEQYF

j_gene: TRBJ1-2
d_gene: -
v_gene: TRBV15
CDR3aa: CATSRGAGNNYGYTF

j_gene: TRBJ2-7
d_gene: -
v_gene: TRBV5-1
CDR3aa: CASSPLAHYEQYF

j_gene: TRBJ1-1
d_gene: -
v_gene: TRBV7-8
CDR3aa: CASSLATGWLNTEAFF

j_gene: TRBJ2-7
d_gene: TRBD1
v_gene: TRBV7-2
CDR3aa: CASSSGTVIREQYF

j_gene: TRBJ1-2
d_gene: -
v_gene: TRBV20-1
CDR3aa: CSAGDALGGYTF

j_gene: TRBJ2-7
d_gene: -
v_gene: TRBV7-2
CDR3aa: CASSAGTLFYEQYF

j_gene: TRBJ2-5
d_gene: -
v_gene: TRBV5-1
CDR3aa: CASSVGRERTQYF

j_gene: TRBJ2-1
d_gene: -
v_gene: TRBV20-1
CDR3aa: CSAREWRSSYNEQFF

j_gene: TRBJ2-1
d_gene: TRBD2
v_gene: TRBV9
CDR3aa: CASSRTIAGGQSEQFF

j_gene: TRBJ2-7
d_gene: -
v_gene: TRBV18
CDR3aa: CASSRGGQESYEQYF

j_gene: TRBJ2-2
d_gene: -
v_gene: TRBV11-2
CDR3aa: CASTLPPYTGELFF

j_gene: TRBJ2-7
d_gene: TRBD1
v_gene: TRBV20-1
CDR3aa: CSAQTGAEQYF

j_gene: TRBJ2-2
d_gene: -
v_gene: TRBV29-1
CDR3aa: CSVRRTGELFF

j_gene: TRBJ2-1
d_gene: -
v_gene: TRBV12-3/TRBV12-4
CDR3aa: CASSSYVGEQFF

j_gene: TRBJ1-4
d_gene: TRBD1
v_gene: TRBV4-3
CDR3aa: CASSQDNRGGEKLFF

j_gene: TRBJ2-1
d_gene: -
v_gene: TRBV18
CDR3aa: CASSPRGLAPYNEQFF

j_gene: TRBJ2-6
d_gene: TRBD2
v_gene: TRBV5-1
CDR3aa: CASSLPGGTGANVLTF

j_gene: TRBJ1-1
d_gene: -
v_gene: TRBV12-3/TRBV12-4
CDR3aa: CASSFGRRNTEAFF

j_gene: TRBJ2-1
d_gene: -
v_gene: TRBV12-3/TRBV12-4
CDR3aa: CASRRAEGVGEQFF

j_gene: TRBJ2-7
d_gene: -
v_gene: TRBV25-1
CDR3aa: CASSGGGLQYF

j_gene: TRBJ2-2
d_gene: TRBD1
v_gene: TRBV12-3/TRBV12-4
CDR3aa: CASSFWQGVAGELFF

j_gene: TRBJ2-1
d_gene: TRBD2
v_gene: TRBV20-1
CDR3aa: CSASGLVSYNEQFF

j_gene: TRBJ2-3
d_gene: TRBD2
v_gene: TRBV5-6
CDR3aa: CASTELAGARDTQYF

j_gene: TRBJ2-1
d_gene: -
v_gene: TRBV7-2
CDR3aa: CASSLQVSDEQFF

j_gene: TRBJ2-3
d_gene: -
v_gene: TRBV5-1
CDR3aa: CASSTIGTLSTDTQYF

j_gene: TRBJ1-2
d_gene: TRBD1
v_gene: TRBV27
CDR3aa: CASSPRDRDFYGYTF

j_gene: TRBJ2-3
d_gene: -
v_gene: TRBV7-2
CDR3aa: CASSLERALNTQYF

j_gene: TRBJ2-7
d_gene: TRBD2
v_gene: TRBV20-1
CDR3aa: CSASPGLAGGAYEQYF

j_gene: TRBJ2-1
d_gene: -
v_gene: TRBV12-3/TRBV12-4
CDR3aa: CASSGQTLGQFF

j_gene: TRBJ2-4
d_gene: -
v_gene: TRBV6-5
CDR3aa: CASSYSTGSLNIQYF

j_gene: TRBJ2-1
d_gene: -
v_gene: TRBV12-3/TRBV12-4
CDR3aa: CASSFHRLYNEQFF

j_gene: TRBJ2-2
d_gene: -
v_gene: TRBV7-2
CDR3aa: CASSARRMNTGELFF

j_gene: TRBJ2-7
d_gene: -
v_gene: TRBV5-1
CDR3aa: CASSSLGEAAYEQYF

j_gene: TRBJ2-7
d_gene: TRBD1
v_gene: TRBV15
CDR3aa: CATSREGTGSYEQYF

j_gene: TRBJ2-1
d_gene: -
v_gene: TRBV12-3/TRBV12-4
CDR3aa: CASTTFGQRNEQFF